The following is a T cell receptor (beta chain) sequence with its context. This entry belongs to a study of shared clonotypes between healthy human individuals. Losses at the gene ends were 1 base for V and 6 bases for J; bases not matched to a gene: 7. Germline V CDR1 and CDR2: MNHEY, SVGAGI. The CDR3 has 15 residues. Measured with immunoSEQ multiplex PCR; TCRdb has only the in-frame clones, and not every one. This table holds about 2.1 million clones, more than 85% found once. Only CD45RO-negative cells positively selected for CCR7 counted as naive CD8 cells, so terminally differentiated effector memory CD45RA+ cells were excluded.

The sequenced sample was naive CD8+ T cells from PBMCs. The V and J genes are TRBV6-5 and TRBJ2-7; 9 positions match TRBD2. This clonotype was sampled from a young man in good health. Some clones in this sample may be carry-over from other donors' samples. CDR3 residues: CASSYLAGVPAEQYF. The CDR3 DNA is TGTGCCAGCAGTTACTTAGCGGGAGTTCCTGCCGAGCAGTACTTC.